The T cell receptor beta chain under discussion was sequenced for a study of T-cell memory formation after mild COVID-19. Study observations and caveats: Chiefly within CM and EM were the contracting CD4+ clones; CD8+ ones were within EMRA. Contracting clones from day 15 to 85 showed balanced CD4/CD8; later expanders favored CD4+. Still unconfirmed is whether the second-wave clones peaking on day 37 recognized SARS-CoV-2.

This CDR3 is 14 amino acids long. The V end was cut by 0 bases, the J end by 1 base, with 7 bases between. Germline V lookup: CDR1 SGHNT, CDR2 YYREEE (reference sequence). In the case of this clonotype: Its antigen is undetermined.

Using constant-segment primers, 5'RACE produced TCR alpha and TCR beta cDNA libraries carrying sample barcodes and UMIs. Via MiXCR, TCRdb re-called the 5' RACE reads, giving one row per CDR3 protein. The sample contains around 250,000 distinct CDR3 sequences, over 8.5% of which appear only once. The sequenced sample was PBMCs or a T cell subset sorted from them (not recorded which). The TCR sequence derives from a man younger than 30 who had mild COVID-19 (a few samples of this study predate the infection). Cell type and time point are not known. The V call is TRBV5-4, the J call TRBJ1-1; D ambiguous. CDR3 protein: CASSLGPPNTEAFF. The CDR3 DNA is TGTGCCAGCAGCTTGGGCCCGCCGAACACTGAAGCTTTCTTT.